The rows below give T cell receptor beta chains drawn from one sample of a study of T cell changes during pregnancy in multiple sclerosis. Libraries were prepared by immunoSEQ multiplex PCR; TCRdb keeps only in-frame clonotypes and omits some of them. In the table there are about 100,000 clones, over 80% of which are singletons. Sequenced here: peripheral blood, sampled after pregnancy. These receptors were collected from a female donor with multiple sclerosis, enrolled in a pregnancy study. Each CDR3 is given with its conserved first and last residue. The D gene is left open where the match is weak. Size is omitted from some rows. Given values are once, few, many or a class for expanded clones.

j_call v_call d_call clone_size cdr3_nt cdr3_aa
TRBJ2-5 TRBV19 . once TGTGCCAGTAGAACAACGGGGGAAGGACAAGAGACCCAGTACTTC CASRTTGEGQETQYF
TRBJ1-5 TRBV5-1 . . TGCGCCAGCAGCTCCACAGGGCTGAATCAGCCCCAGCATTTT CASSSTGLNQPQHF
TRBJ2-4 TRBV7-2 TRBD2 . TGTGCCAGCAGCTTGGGACTAGCGCGGGGGGGCAAAAACATTCAGTACTTC CASSLGLARGGKNIQYF
TRBJ1-2 TRBV7-3 TRBD1 . TGTGCCAGCAGCTTAGACCCGGGACAGCCCTATGGCTACACCTTC CASSLDPGQPYGYTF
TRBJ2-1 TRBV6-1 TRBD2 . TGTGCCAGCAGTGATGCTATAGGCGGGGGGTATTACAATGAGCAGTTCTTC CASSDAIGGGYYNEQFF
TRBJ2-7 TRBV7-8 TRBD2 . TGTGCCAGCAGCTACTCCGTAGCGGGAGCGGGCGAGCAGTACTTC CASSYSVAGAGEQYF
TRBJ1-6 TRBV30 TRBD1 . TGTGCCTGGAGTGCGGGAGGGGGCAGTTCACCCCTCCACTTT CAWSAGGGSSPLHF
TRBJ2-7 TRBV18 TRBD1 . TGTGCCAGCTCACCACAAGCGGACAGGGGCTACGAGCAGTACTTC CASSPQADRGYEQYF
TRBJ2-4 TRBV15 . . TGTGCCAGCTCCGGTTCGGCCAAAAACATTCAGTACTTC CASSGSAKNIQYF
TRBJ1-5 TRBV30 TRBD1 . TGTGCCTGGAGTGGACAGGGGTATAGCAATCAGCCCCAGCATTTT CAWSGQGYSNQPQHF
TRBJ2-7 TRBV7-6 TRBD2 once TGTGCCAGCAGCGGGGGGGACCGTAGAGAGCAGTACTTC CASSGGDRREQYF
TRBJ2-7 TRBV6-5 TRBD1 . TGTGCCAGCAGTTACGCAGGGACAGGATATTCCTACGAGCAGTACTTC CASSYAGTGYSYEQYF
TRBJ2-7 TRBV11-2 . . TGTGCCAGCAGCTTGTTGGCGGGGAAGTACGAGCAGTACTTC CASSLLAGKYEQYF
TRBJ1-6 TRBV4-1 TRBD1 . TGCGCCAGCAGCCGGGGCAGGGGGCAAGGTAATTCACCCCTCCACTTT CASSRGRGQGNSPLHF
TRBJ1-5 TRBV7-6 . . TGTGCCAGCAGCTCCGCTATATGGCAGCCCCAGCATTTT CASSSAIWQPQHF
TRBJ2-3 TRBV15 TRBD2 . TGTGCCACCAGCAGGCGGACTAGCGGAAGCACAGATACGCAGTATTTT CATSRRTSGSTDTQYF
TRBJ2-5 TRBV7-3 . . TGTGCCAGCAGCCCAACAAGGAGTGAAGAGACCCAGTACTTC CASSPTRSEETQYF
TRBJ2-7 TRBV7-8 TRBD2 . TGTGCCAGCAGCTTAATAGCGGGAGACTCCGAGCAGTACTTC CASSLIAGDSEQYF
TRBJ2-7 TRBV5-6 . . TGTGCCAGCAGCGGAGGTCCCCTACGTTCCTACGAGCAGTACTTC CASSGGPLRSYEQYF
TRBJ2-5 TRBV19 . . TGTGCCAGTAGTATAGTAATCGGCAGGGCGGAGACCCAGTACTTC CASSIVIGRAETQYF
TRBJ1-6 TRBV6-6 . . TGTGCCAGCAGTTACTCGACGGTGGGCTCACCCCTCCACTTT CASSYSTVGSPLHF
TRBJ1-2 TRBV28 . . TGTGCCAGCAGTACCCCTATGGGCAGGGGCTATGGCTACACCTTC CASSTPMGRGYGYTF
TRBJ2-3 TRBV7-2 TRBD2 once TGTGCCAGCAGCTCGCTCGGGGGGTGGAGCACAGATACGCAGTATTTT CASSSLGGWSTDTQYF
TRBJ1-1 TRBV7-2 . . TGTGCCAGCAGCTTAGTCCCCAGGGGAGGGACTGAAGCTTTCTTT CASSLVPRGGTEAFF
TRBJ2-1 TRBV29-1 TRBD2 . TGCAGCGTTGAACTGAGCGGGGGGTCCTACAATGAGCAGTTCTTC CSVELSGGSYNEQFF
TRBJ2-7 TRBV2 TRBD2 . TGTGCCAGCAGCGGCGGCGTCGGGGGGACCTACGAGCAGTACTTC CASSGGVGGTYEQYF
TRBJ2-7 TRBV28 TRBD2 . TGTGCCAGCAGTTTACCCAGCGGGAGGGCCAGTGTCTACGAGCAGTACTTC CASSLPSGRASVYEQYF
TRBJ2-1 TRBV19 TRBD2 . TGTGCCAGTAGTTTAGTGGGACTAGCCTACAATGAGCAGTTCTTC CASSLVGLAYNEQFF
TRBJ1-3 TRBV5-1 . . TGCGCCAGCAGCCCAACGACAGGACCTTCTGGAAACACCATATATTTT CASSPTTGPSGNTIYF
TRBJ1-1 TRBV5-4 . . TGTGCCAGCAGCTCTCCGGGACAAAACACTGAAGCTTTCTTT CASSSPGQNTEAFF
TRBJ2-5 TRBV18 . . TGTGCCAGCTCAGTATCAGAGACCCAGTACTTC CASSVSETQYF
TRBJ2-7 TRBV27 TRBD1 . TGTGCCAGCAGTCTCCGGGACAGTTCGCGGCAGTACTTC CASSLRDSSRQYF